This record looks at one TCR beta chain sequence and its context. In the authors' methods: Reference gene primer amplification gave estimated nucleated cell counts. Assay used: immunoSEQ multiplex PCR; TCRdb lists only in-frame clones, some missing. The DNA gave D and trimming, while V, J and clone size come from that table. The table records under 350,000 clones, roughly 90% of them present only once. This specimen belongs to a study of blood T cell repertoires in COVID-19. Overall study: The United States, Italy and Spain provided the acute and convalescent COVID-19 samples. The cDNA or gDNA used as material had been derived from T cells, B-cell-depleted T cells, or PBMCs.

Per the germline V gene, CDR1 is SGHVS and CDR2 is FQNEAQ. The V and J ends lost 4 bases and 5 bases, in that order; junction bases with no gene match: 8. The CDR3 totals 15 residues. The sequence was obtained from a man aged 50 to 60 with acute or convalescent COVID-19. The chain is built from TRBV7-8 and TRBJ1-2, with TRBD1 matching 9 bases. Sequencing was done on a sample of peripheral blood. DNA of the CDR3: TGTGCCAGCAGCTATAAGGGACAGGGAGGGTATGGCTACACCTTC. It translates to CASSYKGQGGYGYTF.